This record looks at one T cell receptor (beta chain) sequence and its context. Its target is not known. CD4+ cell separation produced CD45RA+ naive and CD45RA-negative memory subsets. This specimen comes from a study of shared clonotypes between healthy human individuals. Study-wide points: Rarefaction revealed incomplete sorted-subset sequencing despite large depth.

Looked up from germline, CDR1 is ENHRY and CDR2 is SYGVKD. V was clipped by 3 bases and J by 5 bases, with 11 bases between them. CDR3 size: 13 residues. Assay used: immunoSEQ multiplex PCR; TCRdb lists only in-frame clones, some missing. The sample shows 1.4 million or so clones, about 98.5% of them seen only once. The TCR sequence derives from a man aged 25-45 years in good health. The sample consisted of naive CD4+ T cells sorted from blood. Sample subset: CD45RA+ positively selected. This chain connects TRBV10-3 to TRBJ2-7; TRBD2 is a possible D gene (5 bases). The CDR3 spells CAISDEVEDEQYF. CDR3 bases: TGTGCCATCAGTGATGAGGTGGAGGACGAGCAGTACTTC.